This TCR beta chain emerged from a study of blood T cells in healthy people across ages. General study points: Versus aged donors, long-lived donors had higher diversity and more naive CD4+ cells.

A J-beta primer mix and a sample-barcoded 5' primer were used in a second PCR of about 7 to 12 cycles. TCRdb reprocessed the 5' RACE reads via MiXCR and lists one record per CDR3 protein. The sample includes 950,000 to 1,200,000 distinct CDR3 sequences, roughly two fifths of them seen just once. On this clonotype itself: Its specificity is not known.

The length of the CDR3 is 14 residues. V dropped 10 bases and J dropped 10 bases, with 20 bases sitting between them. The germline CDR1 and CDR2 sequences are MNHEY and SVGEGT. No fewer than 6 million PBMCs went into each sample. The genes are TRBV6-2 or TRBV6-3 and TRBJ1-6; weak D call: TRBD1 (6 bases). The source material was blood. This sequence was found in a man younger than 30 in good health. The DNA for the CDR3 is TGTGCCACCCGGAGGGGGGTCAGCAACTCACCCCTCCACTTT. This translates into CATRRGVSNSPLHF.